What follows are 26 T cell receptor beta chains derived from one specimen sequenced in a study of cytomegalovirus exposure and HLA in healthy donors. With 60 Vbeta and 13 Jbeta primers, the PCR was carried out. Measured with immunoSEQ multiplex PCR; TCRdb has only the in-frame clones, and not every one. The sample has fewer than 150,000 clones, roughly 80% seen once. What was sequenced was PBMCs. These receptors were collected from a woman in her thirties or forties in good health and CMV-seropositive.

The V and J genes are TRBV10-2 and TRBJ2-5, with D perhaps matching TRBD2 (5 bases). Germline loops: CDR1 WSHSY, CDR2 SAAADI. Between the trimmed V and J ends, which lost 3 bases and 7 bases, there was a span of 18 bases. The length of the CDR3 is 15 residues. CDR3 in DNA: TGCGCCAGCAGTGATAGGCGGGTCGCCCGATTGACCCAGTACTTC. Residues: CASSDRRVARLTQYF.

This rearrangement joins TRBV19 to TRBJ2-7; 8 positions agree with TRBD2. The junction had 10 bases not matched to a gene; V was cut back by 6 bases and J by 6 bases. Germline V gives CDR1 LNHDA, CDR2 SQIVND (reference sequence). The CDR3 loop spans 14 amino acids. The CDR3 reads CASRFKGTSGEQYF. In DNA, the CDR3 is TGTGCCAGTAGATTCAAGGGGACTAGTGGCGAGCAGTACTTC.

CDR3 bases: TGTGCCAGCAGCCTACGAACACCTGACAGGGGCAGGGAGACCCAGTACTTC. Its protein is CASSLRTPDRGRETQYF. The chain joins TRBV5-8 to TRBJ2-5; 8 bases match TRBD1. In germline, CDR1 is SGHTS, CDR2 YDEGEE. Trimming cost V 4 bases and J 5 bases; bases outside gene matches: 16. The CDR3 consists of 17 residues.

Only a few counts were recorded for this clone. The chain joins TRBV9 to TRBJ2-2; 8 bases are shared with TRBD2. Germline CDR1 and CDR2: SGDLS and YYNGEE. V gave up 0 bases and J gave up 5 bases; unmatched junction bases: 6. The CDR3 sequence is 16 residues long. The CDR3 DNA sequence: TGTGCCAGCAGCGTAGCTCTGACTAGCGCAACCGGGGAGCTGTTTTTT. This translates into CASSVALTSATGELFF. The full variable domain, completed using reference TRBV9 and TRBJ2-2, is DSGVTQTPKHLITATGQRVTLRCSPRSGDLSVYWYQQSLDQGLQFLIQYYNGEERAKGNILERFSAQQFPDLHSELNLSSLELGDSALYFCASSVALTSATGELFFGEGSRLTVL.

The chain couples TRBV11-2 to TRBJ1-1, with D possibly TRBD1 on 5 matching bases. V gave up 1 base and J gave up 0 bases, with 15 bases separating them. Germline V lookup: CDR1 SGHAT, CDR2 FQNNGV. The CDR3 has 17 amino acids. For the CDR3, the DNA is TGTGCCAGCAGCTTAGCGGGTTATGGGGCCATGAACACTGAAGCTTTCTTT. Amino acid sequence: CASSLAGYGAMNTEAFF.

The genes are TRBV4-2 and TRBJ2-7; TRBD1 agrees at 11 bases. V shed 0 bases, J shed 4 bases, and the junction held 5 bases outside the gene matches. CDR1 LGHNA and CDR2 YNFKEQ come from the germline V gene. CDR3 length: 16 amino acids. The CDR3 nucleotides are TGTGCCAGCAGCCAAGATAGGACAGGGGGCAGGTACGAGCAGTACTTC. Translation gives CASSQDRTGGRYEQYF.

The V and J genes are TRBV4-1 and TRBJ2-5; no firm D call. Judging by the DNA end, TRBJ2-7 fits better; the J call may be wrong. CDR1 MGHRA and CDR2 YSYEKL come from the germline V gene. The CDR3 sequence is 14 residues long. The CDR3 DNA is TGCGCCAGCAGTCTATCAGACTCTTCCTACGAGCAGTACTTC. Translation gives CASSLSDSSYEQYF.

V usage is TRBV7-9 and J usage is TRBJ1-1, with a tentative D call TRBD1 (5 bases). CDR1 and CDR2 from the germline V gene are SEHNR and FQNEAQ (reference sequence). Trimming cost V 3 bases and J 7 bases, with 12 bases left between them. The CDR3 has 13 residues. The CDR3 region has the DNA TGTGCCAGCAGCTTGGAAGGACAACGTGAAGCTTTCTTT. This encodes CASSLEGQREAFF.

The chain carries TRBV4-3 and TRBJ2-7; 10 bases fit TRBD1. CDR3 length: 15 residues. Germline V gene data show CDR1 as LGHNA and CDR2 as YSLEER. V was clipped by 1 base and J by 1 base; unmatched bases: 1. The CDR3 DNA reads TGCGCCAGCAGCCAAGGGGGACAGGGGTCCTACGAGCAGTACTTC. Residues: CASSQGGQGSYEQYF.

This rearrangement joins TRBV6-6 to TRBJ1-5, with a tentative D call TRBD1 (5 bases). The germline CDR1 and CDR2 sequences are MNHNY and SVGAGI (reference sequence). V lost 0 bases, J lost 6 bases, and 12 bases lay in between. The CDR3 is made up of 15 amino acids. Written as DNA, the CDR3 is TGTGCCAGCAGTTACTCGAAAGGGGAAGGTCAGCCCCAGCATTTT. It translates to CASSYSKGEGQPQHF.

The chain carries TRBV10-2 and TRBJ1-2, with a possible D match to TRBD1 (5 bases). Germline CDR1 is WSHSY and CDR2 is SAAADI. V lost 8 bases and J 4 bases, leaving 14 bases between the germline ends. The CDR3 loop spans 13 amino acids. The CDR3: CASRFGDSYGYTF. CDR3 in DNA: TGCGCCAGCCGCTTCGGAGACAGCTATGGCTACACCTTC.

This clone was seen just once. This chain connects TRBV7-2 to TRBJ1-4; TRBD1 might be the D (5 bases). The germline V and J ends were trimmed by 3 bases and 5 bases, with 10 bases remaining between them. From germline, CDR1 is SGHTA and CDR2 FQGNSA. CDR3 length equals 14 residues. CDR3 DNA sequence: TGTGCCAGCAGCTTCGGCAGGGTGAATGAAAAACTGTTTTTT. Protein: CASSFGRVNEKLFF. The complete variable domain, with remaining parts taken from reference TRBV7-2 and TRBJ1-4, reads GAGVSQSPSNKVTEKGKDVELRCDPISGHTALYWYRQSLGQGLEFLIYFQGNSAPDKSGLPSDRFSAERTGGSVSTLTIQRTQQEDSAVYLCASSFGRVNEKLFFGSGTQLSVL.

The chain recombines TRBV18 with TRBJ2-3; 10 bases are shared with TRBD2. Germline trimming cut 0 bases from V and 4 bases from J; bases unmatched to any gene: 7. The CDR3 totals 17 residues. Germline V gene sequence: CDR1 KGHSH, CDR2 LQKENI. In DNA, the CDR3 is TGTGCCAGCTCACCACCGTTTACTAGCGGGAACTCAGATACGCAGTATTTT. The encoded protein is CASSPPFTSGNSDTQYF.

The chain recombines TRBV2 with TRBJ1-5, with a tentative D call TRBD1 (5 bases). Between the trimmed V and J ends, which lost 2 bases and 3 bases, there was a span of 8 bases. There are 14 residues in the CDR3. Germline CDR1 reads SNHLY; CDR2 reads FYNNEI. The CDR3 sequence is CASSEQDNNQPQHF. The CDR3 DNA reads TGTGCCAGCAGTGAACAGGACAACAATCAGCCCCAGCATTTT.

The chain links TRBV5-1 to TRBJ1-1, with TRBD1 as a possible D gene (6 bases). Between the trimmed V and J ends, which lost 4 bases and 1 base, there was a span of 11 bases. The length of the CDR3 is 14 residues. The germline gives CDR1 SGHRS, CDR2 YFSETQ. The CDR3 region is CASSPQGKNTEAFF. CDR3 coding DNA: TGCGCCAGCAGCCCACAGGGTAAGAACACTGAAGCTTTCTTT.

V and J are TRBV10-3 and TRBJ1-6, with 7 positions matching TRBD1. This CDR3 has 15 amino acids. Germline CDR1 and CDR2: ENHRY and SYGVKD. V lost 6 bases, J lost 7 bases, and 9 bases stayed unmatched. The CDR3 here is CAISQNRGVNSPLHF. CDR3 coding DNA: TGTGCCATCAGCCAAAACAGGGGAGTCAATTCACCCCTCCACTTT.

The chain couples TRBV14 to TRBJ1-4; unclear D gene. The CDR3 length is 16 residues. Trimming cost V 4 bases and J 0 bases, with 12 bases left between them. Germline V CDR1 and CDR2: SGHDN, FVKESK. The CDR3 DNA sequence: TGTGCCAGCAGCCCTAAGCACACTACAACTAATGAAAAACTGTTTTTT. This encodes CASSPKHTTTNEKLFF.

The V gene is TRBV7-9, the J gene TRBJ2-3; 14 bases line up with TRBD2. This CDR3 contains 17 residues. The germline V gene encodes CDR1 SEHNR and CDR2 FQNEAQ (reference sequence). The ends lost 1 base at V and 10 bases at J; junction bases unmatched: 10. The CDR3 DNA reads TGTGCCAGCAGCTTAGGGACTAGCGGGGGGACCCCATATCCGCAGTATTTT. Its protein product is CASSLGTSGGTPYPQYF.

The V gene is TRBV7-8, the J gene TRBJ1-1, with D unclear. The CDR3 totals 15 residues. With 0 bases removed from V and 0 bases from J, the gap between germline ends came to 8 bases. Germline V gives CDR1 SGHVS, CDR2 FQNEAQ. The CDR3 DNA follows: TGTGCCAGCAGCTTAGCGTCGGGAATGAACACTGAAGCTTTCTTT. The encoded protein is CASSLASGMNTEAFF.

V usage is TRBV14 and J usage is TRBJ1-1; 8 bases fit TRBD1. The CDR3 is made up of 16 amino acids. CDR1 and CDR2 from the germline V gene are SGHDN and FVKESK. V was pared by 3 bases and J by 4 bases, with 10 bases of the junction left unmatched. CDR3 loop: CASSHYRGSGTTEAFF. CDR3 sequence (DNA): TGTGCCAGCAGCCACTACAGGGGGTCCGGGACCACTGAAGCTTTCTTT.

DNA for the CDR3: TGTGCCAGCAGCGAGACAGGGCTCACTGAAGCTTTCTTT. The encoded protein is CASSETGLTEAFF. V is TRBV9 and J is TRBJ1-1; 7 nucleotides agree with TRBD1. Germline CDR1 SGDLS, CDR2 YYNGEE. J lost 4 bases, V lost 3 bases, and 3 bases had no gene match. The CDR3 is made up of 13 amino acids.

This clone was picked up one time. This chain links TRBV27 with TRBJ2-1, with a tentative D call TRBD1 (7 bases). The CDR3 has 16 amino acids. The V gene's germline CDR1 is MNHEY and CDR2 SMNVEV (reference sequence). V shed 8 bases and J shed 0 bases, with 17 bases lying between them. For the CDR3, the DNA is TGTGCCAGCTCCCCACGGGGGACAGCCTCCTACAATGAGCAGTTCTTC. This gives the protein CASSPRGTASYNEQFF.

In its sample, this clone was seen once. V is TRBV10-2 and J is TRBJ2-3, with 13 bases lining up with TRBD2. Per germline, CDR1 WSHSY and CDR2 SAAADI. V lost 8 bases, J lost 6 bases, and 11 bases stayed unmatched. This CDR3 region has 16 residues. The CDR3 is CASRLAGGPRSDTQYF. The CDR3 DNA is TGCGCCAGCCGACTAGCGGGGGGACCCCGATCGGATACGCAGTATTTT.

This rearrangement joins TRBV5-4 to TRBJ2-1, with D possibly TRBD2 on 6 matching bases. The germline V and J ends were trimmed by 4 bases and 5 bases, with 7 bases remaining between them. The CDR3 has 12 amino acids. Germline V gene data show CDR1 as SGHNT and CDR2 as YYREEE (reference sequence). In nucleotides, the CDR3 is TGTGCCAGCAGCCGGACTAACAATGAGCAGTTCTTC. Its protein product is CASSRTNNEQFF.

The chain uses TRBV29-1 and TRBJ2-3, with 9 bases fitting TRBD2. The CDR3 spans 16 residues. Germline CDR1 reads SQVTM; CDR2 reads ANQGSEA. V dropped 0 bases and J dropped 1; count of bases not matched to a gene: 5. DNA for the CDR3: TGCAGCGTTGAAGAAGGGCCTAGCGGGGGCACAGATACGCAGTATTTT. Translated, it gives CSVEEGPSGGTDTQYF.

This chain connects TRBV10-3 to TRBJ2-2, with 8 bases identical to TRBD1. Germline V gene lookup returns CDR1 ENHRY and CDR2 SYGVKD. Losses at the gene ends were 8 bases for V and 1 base for J; bases not matched to a gene: 0. The CDR3 length is 13 residues. CDR3 loop: CAIGTGNTGELFF. CDR3 DNA sequence: TGTGCCATCGGGACAGGGAACACCGGGGAGCTGTTTTTT.